Each of the 6 T cell receptor beta chains below was sequenced from the same sample in a study of response to subunit inactivated influenza vaccine. Via MiXCR, TCRdb re-called the RT-PCR reads, giving one row per CDR3 protein. The repertoire holds fewer than 800,000 distinct CDR3 sequences, with more than 15% as singletons. This sample comprised PBMCs from blood, obtained 11 to 12 days after vaccination. Receptor source: a man between 50 and 59 years old who received an inactivated influenza vaccine.

This clonotype was detected a few times. The rearrangement links TRBV28 to TRBJ2-5; 10 nucleotides agree with TRBD1. Trimming cost V 8 bases and J 7 bases; bases outside gene matches: 10. The CDR3 runs to 14 residues. From germline, CDR1 is MDHEN and CDR2 SYDVKM. The CDR3 reads CASELGQGGRTQYF. DNA for the CDR3: TGTGCCAGCGAGTTAGGACAGGGGGGTCGGACCCAGTACTTC.

The table lists this clonotype with a few counts. This chain links TRBV27 with TRBJ1-1; D remains unclear. The CDR3 has 13 residues. Trimming took off 4 bases at V and 5 bases at J, with 11 bases between the two ends. Germline CDR1 reads MNHEY; CDR2 reads SMNVEV (reference sequence). The CDR3 coding sequence is TGTGCCAGCAGTTATAGGCGAGAGACTGAAGCTTTCTTT. This gives the protein CASSYRRETEAFF.

DNA of the CDR3: TGTGCCAGCAGCCTGGTTCCCAGGGAGGGCAATGAGCAGTTCTTC. Translation gives CASSLVPREGNEQFF. V gene TRBV5-6 combines with J gene TRBJ2-1; 7 bases are a match to TRBD2. V gave up 4 bases and J gave up 6 bases; unmatched junction bases: 10. Germline V gene data show CDR1 as SGHDT and CDR2 as YYEEEE. This CDR3 has 15 amino acids.

Only a few counts were recorded for this clonotype. One end of the junction varies from germline; a read error may be responsible. The rearrangement uses TRBV20-1 and TRBJ2-5; D is undetermined. Germline values: CDR1 DFQATT, CDR2 SNEGSKA (reference sequence). The CDR3 spans 8 residues. The CDR3 DNA reads TGCAGTGCAACGGGCCTAGAATTC. It specifies CSATGLEF.

The chain is built from TRBV28 and TRBJ2-7, with 7 bases fitting TRBD1. The CDR3 length is 14 residues. Trimming removed 1 base from V and 5 bases from J; junction bases left unmatched: 5. The V gene's germline CDR1 is MDHEN and CDR2 SYDVKM. The CDR3 sequence is CASSLYGTADEQYF. CDR3 coding DNA: TGTGCCAGCAGTTTATACGGGACAGCCGACGAGCAGTACTTC.

This clonotype was seen a few times. This sequence joins TRBV12-3 or TRBV12-4 and TRBJ2-6; D is possibly TRBD1 (6 bases). Trimming pared 3 bases from V and 3 bases from J, leaving 9 bases between. The length of the CDR3 is 15 residues. The CDR3 nucleotides are TGTGCCAGCAGTTTTTGGGGGCATGGGGCCAACGTCCTGACTTTC. Protein: CASSFWGHGANVLTF.